The present T cell receptor beta chain was sequenced within a study of shared clonotypes between healthy human individuals. This CDR3 has 15 residues. The germline gives CDR1 LNHDA, CDR2 SQIVND (reference sequence). Losses at the gene ends were 2 bases for V and 2 bases for J; bases not matched to a gene: 1. Assay execution proceeded at the deep level. The data were produced by immunoSEQ multiplex PCR, yet TCRdb's version contains in-frame clones alone and is incomplete. Among more than 550,000 clones listed, 72% were seen once. This clone showed up just a few times. The TCR originated in a woman aged 25 to 39 in good health. The J gene is TRBJ2-1, the V gene TRBV19, with 9 bases that match TRBD1. The sample was memory CD4+ T cells sorted from blood. The subset here: CD45RA-negative fraction. DNA of the CDR3: TGTGCCAGTAGTATACGACAGGGGGCCTACAATGAGCAGTTCTTC. Encoded protein: CASSIRQGAYNEQFF.